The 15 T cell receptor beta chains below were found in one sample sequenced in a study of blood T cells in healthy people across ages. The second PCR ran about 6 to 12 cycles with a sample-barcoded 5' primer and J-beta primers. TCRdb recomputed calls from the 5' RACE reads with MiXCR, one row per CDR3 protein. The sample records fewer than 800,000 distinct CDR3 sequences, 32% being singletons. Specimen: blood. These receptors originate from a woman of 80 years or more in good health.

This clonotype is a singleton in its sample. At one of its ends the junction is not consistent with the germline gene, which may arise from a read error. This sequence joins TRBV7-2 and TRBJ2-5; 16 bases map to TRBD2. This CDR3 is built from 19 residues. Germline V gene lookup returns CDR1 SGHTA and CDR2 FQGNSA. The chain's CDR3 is CASSLAGTSGRARIETQYF. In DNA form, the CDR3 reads TGTGCCAGCAGCCTAGCCGGGACTAGCGGGAGGGCTCGGATCGAGACCCAGTACTTC. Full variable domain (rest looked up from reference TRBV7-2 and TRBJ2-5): GAGVSQSPSNKVTEKGKDVELRCDPISGHTALYWYRQSLGQGLEFLIYFQGNSAPDKSGLPSDRFSAERTGGSVSTLTIQRTQQEDSAVYLCASSLAGTSGRARIETQYFGPGTRLLVL.

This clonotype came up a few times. In DNA, the CDR3 is TGTGCCAGCAGGGAGGCGAACACTGAAGCTTTCTTT. This sequence encodes CASREANTEAFF. The chain couples TRBV6-6 to TRBJ1-1; D gene uncertain. CDR1 and CDR2 from the germline V gene are MNHNY and SVGAGI (reference sequence). Trimming removed 6 bases at V and 1 base at J, with 6 bases between. The CDR3 loop spans 12 amino acids.

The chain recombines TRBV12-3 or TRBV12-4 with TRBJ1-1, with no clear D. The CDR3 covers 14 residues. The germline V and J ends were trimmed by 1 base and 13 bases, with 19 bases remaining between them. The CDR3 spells CASSLGMGKGEGFF. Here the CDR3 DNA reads TGTGCCAGCAGTTTAGGGATGGGAAAGGGTGAGGGTTTCTTT.

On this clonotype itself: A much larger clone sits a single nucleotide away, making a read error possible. Here the CDR3 reads CASRGHGGRQPQHF. CDR3 DNA: TGTGCCAGCAGGGGGCACGGAGGTAGGCAGCCCCAGCATTTT. The chain has TRBV5-6 and TRBJ1-5; D might be TRBD1 (5 bases). Per the germline V gene, CDR1 is SGHDT and CDR2 is YYEEEE. This CDR3 spans 14 amino acids. V was cut by 5 bases and J by 7 bases, with 16 bases left in between. The full variable domain, completed using reference TRBV5-6 and TRBJ1-5, is DAGVTQSPTHLIKTRGQQVTLRCSPKSGHDTVSWYQQALGQGPQFIFQYYEEEERQRGNFPDRFSGHQFPNYSSELNVNALLLGDSALYLCASRGHGGRQPQHFGDGTRLSIL.

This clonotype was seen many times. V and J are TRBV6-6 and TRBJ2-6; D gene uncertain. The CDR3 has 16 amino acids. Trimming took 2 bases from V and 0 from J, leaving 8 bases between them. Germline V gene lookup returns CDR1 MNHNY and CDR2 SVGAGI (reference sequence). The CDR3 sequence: CASSYDLHSGANVLTF. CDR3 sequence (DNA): TGTGCCAGCAGTTACGACCTACACTCTGGGGCCAACGTCCTGACTTTC.

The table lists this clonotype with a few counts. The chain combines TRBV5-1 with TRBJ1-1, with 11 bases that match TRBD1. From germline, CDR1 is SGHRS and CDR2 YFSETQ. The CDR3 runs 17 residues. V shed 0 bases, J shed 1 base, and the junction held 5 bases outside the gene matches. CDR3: CASSLEGTGGRNTEAFF. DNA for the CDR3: TGCGCCAGCAGCTTGGAAGGGACAGGGGGGAGGAACACTGAAGCTTTCTTT. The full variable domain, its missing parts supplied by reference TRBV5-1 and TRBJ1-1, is KAGVTQTPRYLIKTRGQQVTLSCSPISGHRSVSWYQQTPGQGLQFLFEYFSETQRNKGNFPGRFSGRQFSNSRSEMNVSTLELGDSALYLCASSLEGTGGRNTEAFFGQGTRLTVV.

The chain's CDR3 is CASSLTSGGPYTGELFF. The DNA for the CDR3 is TGTGCCAGCAGTCTAACTAGCGGGGGGCCTTACACCGGGGAGCTGTTTTTT. V usage is TRBV11-3 and J usage is TRBJ2-2; 12 bases match TRBD2. Germline CDR1 is SGHNT and CDR2 is YENEEA. V lost 6 bases and J lost 3; bases outside the gene matches: 8. CDR3 size: 17 residues.

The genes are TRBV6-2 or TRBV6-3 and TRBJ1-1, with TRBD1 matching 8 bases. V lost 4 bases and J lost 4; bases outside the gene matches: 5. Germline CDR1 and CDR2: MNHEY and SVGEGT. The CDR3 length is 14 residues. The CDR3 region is CASSSTGQGTEAFF. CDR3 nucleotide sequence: TGTGCCAGCAGTTCTACCGGACAGGGCACTGAAGCTTTCTTT.

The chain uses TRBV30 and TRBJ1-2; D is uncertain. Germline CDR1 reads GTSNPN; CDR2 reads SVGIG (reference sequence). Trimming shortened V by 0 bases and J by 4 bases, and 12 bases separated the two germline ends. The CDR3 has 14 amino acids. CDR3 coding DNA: TGTGCCTGGAGTGTACCAAACCCGATCTATGGCTACACCTTC. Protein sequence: CAWSVPNPIYGYTF.

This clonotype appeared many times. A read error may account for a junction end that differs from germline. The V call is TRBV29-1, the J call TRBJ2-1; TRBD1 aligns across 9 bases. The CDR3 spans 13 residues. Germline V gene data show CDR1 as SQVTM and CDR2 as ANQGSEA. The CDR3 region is CGVNRGQYNEQFF. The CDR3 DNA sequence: TGCGGCGTAAACAGGGGGCAGTACAATGAGCAGTTCTTC.

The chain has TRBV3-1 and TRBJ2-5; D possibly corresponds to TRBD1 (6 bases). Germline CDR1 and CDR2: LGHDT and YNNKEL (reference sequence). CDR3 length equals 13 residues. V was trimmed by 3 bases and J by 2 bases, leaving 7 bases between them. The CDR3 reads CASSHDRQETQYF. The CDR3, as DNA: TGTGCCAGCAGCCATGACAGGCAAGAGACCCAGTACTTC.

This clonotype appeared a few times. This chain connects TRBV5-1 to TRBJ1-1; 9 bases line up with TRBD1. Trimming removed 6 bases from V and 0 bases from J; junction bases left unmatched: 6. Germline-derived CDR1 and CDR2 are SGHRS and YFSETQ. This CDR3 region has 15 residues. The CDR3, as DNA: TGCGCCAGCAACCCCGACAGGGGGTTGAACACTGAAGCTTTCTTT. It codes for CASNPDRGLNTEAFF.

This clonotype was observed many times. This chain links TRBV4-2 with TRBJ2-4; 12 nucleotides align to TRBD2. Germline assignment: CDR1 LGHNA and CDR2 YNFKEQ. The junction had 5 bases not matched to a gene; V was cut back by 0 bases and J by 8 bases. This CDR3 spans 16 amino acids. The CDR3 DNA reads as TGTGCCAGCAGCCAAGAACGAGCTAGCGGGGGGGACATTCAGTACTTC. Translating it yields CASSQERASGGDIQYF.

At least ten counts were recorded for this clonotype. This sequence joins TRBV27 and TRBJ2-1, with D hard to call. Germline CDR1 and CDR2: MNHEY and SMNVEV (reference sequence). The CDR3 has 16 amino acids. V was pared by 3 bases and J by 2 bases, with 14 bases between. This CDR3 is CASSFRLGRPYNEQFF. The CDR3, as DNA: TGTGCCAGCAGTTTCAGGCTAGGACGCCCCTACAATGAGCAGTTCTTC.

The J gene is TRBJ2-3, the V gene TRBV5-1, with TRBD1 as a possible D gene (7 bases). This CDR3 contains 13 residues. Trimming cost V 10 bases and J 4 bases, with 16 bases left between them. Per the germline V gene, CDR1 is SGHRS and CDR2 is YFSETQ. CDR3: CASGGSMADTQYF. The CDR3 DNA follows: TGCGCCTCAGGGGGGAGCATGGCAGATACGCAGTATTTT.